Below are 6 T cell receptor beta chains sequenced from a single sample in a study of blood T cell repertoires in COVID-19. TCRdb's table, derived via immunoSEQ multiplex PCR, lists solely in-frame clones and lacks some. The data hold around 90,000 clones, with about 80% observed a single time. Sequencing was performed on peripheral blood. The receptors shown here come from a human donor in a cohort sampled during active COVID-19.

CDR3 sequence (DNA): TGCGCCAGCAGCTTCTCCGGGATGGAGACCCAGTACTTC. Amino acids: CASSFSGMETQYF. The chain links TRBV5-1 to TRBJ2-5; perhaps TRBD2 as D (5 bases). The CDR3 totals 13 residues. Germline assignment: CDR1 SGHRS and CDR2 YFSETQ. V was trimmed by 2 bases and J by 5 bases, leaving 10 bases between them.

The chain has TRBV7-9 and TRBJ2-2, with TRBD1 as a possible D gene (6 bases). Germline values: CDR1 SEHNR, CDR2 FQNEAQ (reference sequence). Between the trimmed V and J ends, which lost 6 bases and 1 base, there was a span of 18 bases. The CDR3 is 17 residues long. CDR3 loop: CASSLSQGRGNTGELFF. The CDR3, as DNA: TGTGCCAGCAGTTTGTCCCAGGGCAGGGGGAACACCGGGGAGCTGTTTTTT.

V and J are TRBV5-1 and TRBJ2-7, with D perhaps matching TRBD1 (7 bases). Trimming stripped 4 bases from V and 2 bases from J, with 13 bases between. The length of the CDR3 is 14 residues. Per the germline V gene, CDR1 is SGHRS and CDR2 is YFSETQ. The CDR3 sequence is CASSAGRGAYEQYF. The CDR3 coding sequence is TGCGCCAGCAGCGCGGGCAGGGGGGCCTACGAGCAGTACTTC.

V gene TRBV19 combines with J gene TRBJ1-4; D not certain. V shed 4 bases and J shed 15 bases, with 15 bases lying between them. The CDR3 has 12 amino acids. Germline CDR1 and CDR2: LNHDA and SQIVND (reference sequence). CDR3 in amino acids: CASSREAGLLFF. The DNA for the CDR3 is TGTGCCAGTAGTAGAGAAGCGGGGTTGTTGTTTTTT.

The rearrangement links TRBV5-5 to TRBJ1-3, with 7 bases fitting TRBD1. CDR1 and CDR2 from the germline V gene are SGHKS and YYEKEE (reference sequence). CDR3 length equals 14 residues. The junction had 6 bases not matched to a gene; V was cut back by 4 bases and J by 5 bases. CDR3 sequence reads: CASSLGQRRNTIYF. The CDR3 nucleotides are TGTGCCAGCAGCCTGGGACAGCGCCGAAACACCATATATTTT. The full variable domain, in which reference TRBV5-5 and TRBJ1-3 provide the parts outside the CDR3, is DAGVTQSPTHLIKTRGQQVTLRCSPISGHKSVSWYQQVLGQGPQFIFQYYEKEERGRGNFPDRFSARQFPNYSSELNVNALLLGDSALYLCASSLGQRRNTIYFGEGSWLTVV.

The chain couples TRBV18 to TRBJ2-3; D may be TRBD2 (6 bases). V gave up 1 base and J gave up 2 bases, with 16 bases separating them. This CDR3 comprises 17 residues. The germline V gene encodes CDR1 KGHSH and CDR2 LQKENI. The CDR3 protein is CASSPLKLGGSTDTQYF. CDR3 nucleotides: TGTGCCAGCTCACCACTAAAGTTGGGGGGTTCCACAGATACGCAGTATTTT.